This TCR beta chain came from a study of PD-1 blockade in classical Hodgkin lymphoma. Study-wide results and caveats: At baseline, newly diagnosed patients reportedly showed less TCR diversity than healthy donors.

Produced via immunoSEQ multiplex PCR; TCRdb's table is partial and in-frame only. Found here are around 40,000 clones, 77% of them singletons; the top ten hold around 9.8%. Indicated time point: cycle 4 day 1 (C4D1), after 5 to 7 weeks of nivolumab. Each patient's relapse followed autologous stem cell transplantation, and brentuximab vedotin exposure varied. In this sample, this clone turned up a few times. Its specificity is unknown. CDR1 WSHSY and CDR2 SAAADI come from the germline V gene. J was trimmed by 6 bases and V by 2 bases; bases with no gene match: 2. The CDR3 runs to 15 residues. The receptor comes from a human donor with classical Hodgkin lymphoma. This specimen was peripheral blood mononuclear cells (PBMCs), taken before the fourth cycle of nivolumab. The gene calls are TRBV10-2 and TRBJ1-6; 9 bases line up with TRBD1. The CDR3 DNA sequence: TGCGCCAGCAGTGAGAGGGACAGGGTTAATTCACCCCTCCACTTT. Residues: CASSERDRVNSPLHF.